What follows describes a single TCR beta chain. What it binds is unknown. These data come from a study of T cells expressing NK-cell markers. Whole-study context: Beta-chain profiling covered CD3+CD56+NKG2C+, CD3+CD56+NKG2C- and CD3+CD56-NKG2C+ sorted subsets. One of eight sequenced donors was HCMV-seronegative; the other seven were seropositive.

Findings and limits, study-wide: Whether expanded NKG2C+ T cell clones were HCMV-specific remained unclear.

UMI-tagged 5'RACE template switching yielded the TCR beta cDNA. TCRdb re-called the 5' RACE reads and catalogs CDR3 proteins one per entry, DNA excluded. This table lists some 120,000 distinct CDR3 sequences. From germline, CDR1 is KGHDR and CDR2 SFDVKD. The CDR3 has 15 amino acids. What was sequenced was blood T cells: a sorted CD56 or NKG2C T cell subset, CD4+ or CD8+ T cells, or bulk PBMC T cells (not recorded which). The chain carries TRBV24-1 and TRBJ2-1; the TCRdb D gene call, TRBD2, has no DNA to confirm it. This receptor was identified in a woman aged 18-70 years in good health. CDR3 amino acids: CATSDWGTSGNEQFF.